What follows are 21 T cell receptor beta chains derived from one specimen sequenced in a study of cytotoxic CD8 clonotypes in ibrutinib-treated CLL. TCRdb keeps only in-frame clones here, not all; method: immunoSEQ multiplex PCR. This table has about 57,000 clones, 50% to 70% appearing once. This specimen consisted of PBMCs, obtained after 24 months of ibrutinib treatment. The receptors stem from a human donor with chronic lymphocytic leukemia.

The V call is TRBV23-1, the J call TRBJ2-1; D possibly corresponds to TRBD2 (6 bases). TRBV23-1 carries the ORF label, with uncertain function. Between the trimmed V and J ends, which lost 0 bases and 8 bases, there was a span of 14 bases. The CDR3 totals 15 residues. Written as DNA, the CDR3 is TGCGCCAGCAGTCAATCCGGGCTAGCGTCGGATGAGCAGTTCTTC. This gives the protein CASSQSGLASDEQFF.

The V and J genes are TRBV11-2 and TRBJ1-1; the match to TRBD1 covers 7 bases. J gave up 7 bases and V 3 bases, and 8 bases lay outside the gene matches. CDR1 SGHAT and CDR2 FQNNGV come from the germline V gene. This CDR3 region has 14 residues. CDR3 loop: CASSLQITGVEAFF. The CDR3 nucleotides are TGTGCCAGCAGCTTGCAAATTACAGGGGTTGAAGCTTTCTTT. Complete variable domain (other parts from reference TRBV11-2 and TRBJ1-1): EAGVAQSPRYKIIEKRQSVAFWCNPISGHATLYWYQQILGQGPKLLIQFQNNGVVDDSQLPKDRFSAERLKGVDSTLKIQPAKLEDSAVYLCASSLQITGVEAFFGQGTRLTVV.

The chain uses TRBV11-2 and TRBJ2-3, with TRBD1 as a possible D gene (5 bases). This CDR3 has 16 residues. Trimming cost V 6 bases and J 0 bases, with 16 bases left between them. Germline V gene lookup returns CDR1 SGHAT and CDR2 FQNNGV. The CDR3 is CASRKEGVLSTDTQYF. The CDR3 region has the DNA TGTGCCAGCAGGAAAGAAGGGGTCCTCAGCACAGATACGCAGTATTTT.

The V gene is TRBV5-1, the J gene TRBJ2-5; 7 bases agree with TRBD1. This CDR3 is 14 amino acids long. The trim removed 0 bases at V and 2 bases at J, leaving 1 base unmatched. Looked up from germline, CDR1 is SGHRS and CDR2 is YFSETQ. CDR3 residues: CASSLVGQQETQYF. CDR3 DNA sequence: TGCGCCAGCAGCTTGGTGGGACAGCAAGAGACCCAGTACTTC.

The chain combines TRBV28 with TRBJ2-7; no clear D. The germline CDR1 and CDR2 sequences are MDHEN and SYDVKM. This CDR3 has 13 amino acids. V shed 6 bases and J shed 6 bases, with 15 bases lying between them. CDR3 sequence reads: CASRLQMLGEQYF. The CDR3 bases are TGTGCCAGCAGGCTACAGATGCTAGGCGAGCAGTACTTC.

This clone showed up just once. The chain combines TRBV7-9 with TRBJ2-4; 10 bases fit TRBD1. This CDR3 comprises 17 residues. Germline CDR1 SEHNR, CDR2 FQNEAQ (reference sequence). V lost 4 bases to trimming and J lost 0 bases; unmatched junction nucleotides: 6. Here the CDR3 DNA reads TGTGCCAGCAGCTCAACGGGACAGGGGATAGCCAAAAACATTCAGTACTTC. Its translation is CASSSTGQGIAKNIQYF.

Regarding this clone: A much more abundant neighbour one base away suggests this may be a read error. The chain combines TRBV9 with TRBJ1-4; D may be TRBD1 (6 bases). Trimming took off 5 bases at V and 8 bases at J, with 13 bases between the two ends. The CDR3 extends over 13 amino acids. The V gene's germline CDR1 is SGDLS and CDR2 YYNGEE. As DNA, the CDR3 is TGTGCCAGCAGTAACAGGGAAAGGGAAAAACTGTTTTTT. It encodes CASSNREREKLFF.

This clone is medium-sized in the sample. CDR3 region: CASSFLWGEYNEQFF. CDR3 coding DNA: TGTGCCAGCAGCTTCTTGTGGGGGGAGTACAATGAGCAGTTCTTC. The genes are TRBV5-6 and TRBJ2-1, with D perhaps TRBD2 (6 bases). Germline CDR1 reads SGHDT; CDR2 reads YYEEEE. CDR3 length: 15 amino acids. The V gene lost 2 bases and the J gene lost 4 bases, with 13 bases spanning the gap.

The chain joins TRBV13 to TRBJ2-5; D uncertain. Deletions cut 4 bases from V and 1 base from J, with 7 bases between. Germline CDR1 and CDR2: PRHDT and FYEKMQ (reference sequence). The CDR3 is 13 amino acids. The CDR3 here is CASSSQLQETQYF. In DNA form, the CDR3 reads TGTGCCAGCAGCTCCCAGCTCCAAGAGACCCAGTACTTC.

This chain joins TRBV5-4 and TRBJ1-2; no firm D call. Germline V gene sequence: CDR1 SGHNT, CDR2 YYREEE (reference sequence). V lost 0 bases, J lost 5 bases, and 11 bases lay in between. This CDR3 comprises 14 residues. The CDR3 reads CASSLVPDEYGYTF. The CDR3, as DNA: TGTGCCAGCAGCTTGGTGCCGGACGAATATGGCTACACCTTC.

The chain links TRBV28 to TRBJ2-1; D is ambiguous. Germline CDR1 and CDR2: MDHEN and SYDVKM. V lost 5 bases, J lost 4 bases, and 9 bases lay in between. CDR3 length: 13 residues. The CDR3 bases are TGTGCCAGCAGTCCCCTGACTTACAATGAGCAGTTCTTC. It yields the protein CASSPLTYNEQFF.

This clone appeared a few times. V is TRBV5-1 and J is TRBJ2-6; tentative D call: TRBD2 (6 bases). The CDR3 sequence is 17 residues long. Germline V gives CDR1 SGHRS, CDR2 YFSETQ. The germline V and J ends were trimmed by 5 bases and 0 bases, with 15 bases remaining between them. In DNA, the CDR3 is TGCGCCAGCAGTTTTTCGGGGGTCAACTCTGGGGCCAACGTCCTGACTTTC. Protein sequence: CASSFSGVNSGANVLTF. Combining the CDR3 with reference TRBV5-1 and TRBJ2-6 gives the whole variable domain KAGVTQTPRYLIKTRGQQVTLSCSPISGHRSVSWYQQTPGQGLQFLFEYFSETQRNKGNFPGRFSGRQFSNSRSEMNVSTLELGDSALYLCASSFSGVNSGANVLTFGAGSRLTVL.

The rearrangement links TRBV6-5 to TRBJ1-1, with D unclear. The CDR3 sequence is 13 residues long. The V end was cut by 5 bases, the J end by 3 bases, with 10 bases between. CDR1 and CDR2 from the germline V gene are MNHEY and SVGAGI. In nucleotides, the CDR3 is TGTGCCAGCAGTGTAACCGAATACACTGAAGCTTTCTTT. The encoded protein is CASSVTEYTEAFF.

V gene TRBV27 combines with J gene TRBJ2-7; 8 positions match TRBD1. Germline V CDR1 and CDR2: MNHEY, SMNVEV (reference sequence). V lost 5 bases and J lost 1; bases outside the gene matches: 10. The CDR3 is 16 amino acids. CDR3 sequence (DNA): TGTGCCAGCAGTAGAGACGGGCAGGGGGCTTCCTACGAGCAGTACTTC. Translating it yields CASSRDGQGASYEQYF.

This clone was recorded once. The V call is TRBV6-5, the J call TRBJ1-1; unclear D gene. The CDR3 has 15 amino acids. Germline V gene lookup returns CDR1 MNHEY and CDR2 SVGAGI. The ends were cut back, 6 bases at V and 6 bases at J, with 20 bases in the middle. The CDR3 DNA reads TGTGCCAGCAGCAACGCCCTCCCCCCAGGCGCTGAAGCTTTCTTT. As protein: CASSNALPPGAEAFF.

The chain is built from TRBV6-5 and TRBJ2-1, with TRBD2 matching over 9 bases. Looked up from germline, CDR1 is MNHEY and CDR2 is SVGAGI. The CDR3 length is 15 residues. J lost 3 bases, V lost 6 bases, and 6 bases had no gene match. The CDR3 DNA is TGTGCCAGCAGGGGAGCGGGAGGAATCTACAATGAGCAGTTCTTC. This codes for CASRGAGGIYNEQFF.

V is TRBV6-5 and J is TRBJ2-2; tentatively, D is TRBD2 (5 bases). The ends were cut back, 2 bases at V and 7 bases at J, with 8 bases in the middle. Per germline, CDR1 MNHEY and CDR2 SVGAGI. This CDR3 region has 13 residues. The CDR3 spells CASSYPGVGELFF. CDR3 nucleotide sequence: TGTGCCAGCAGTTACCCCGGGGTCGGGGAGCTGTTTTTT.

The chain links TRBV2 to TRBJ1-2; a possible D gene is TRBD1 (5 bases). Germline V lookup: CDR1 SNHLY, CDR2 FYNNEI. This CDR3 contains 13 residues. Deletions cut 7 bases from V and 5 bases from J, with 14 bases between. DNA for the CDR3: TGTGCCAGCAACGGGCCAGGGATATATGGCTACACCTTC. The encoded protein is CASNGPGIYGYTF.

This clone was found a few times. The genes are TRBV19 and TRBJ2-5, with D maybe TRBD1 (5 bases). CDR3 length: 15 residues. CDR1 and CDR2 from the germline V gene are LNHDA and SQIVND (reference sequence). Trimming removed 1 base from V and 4 bases from J, with 13 bases in between. This chain's CDR3 is CASSIAGFSGETQYF. Here the CDR3 DNA reads TGTGCCAGTAGTATAGCAGGGTTTTCGGGAGAGACCCAGTACTTC. Looking up the rest from reference TRBV19 and TRBJ2-5 gives the full variable domain: DGGITQSPKYLFRKEGQNVTLSCEQNLNHDAMYWYRQDPGQGLRLIYYSQIVNDFQKGDIAEGYSVSREKKESFPLTVTSAQKNPTAFYLCASSIAGFSGETQYFGPGTRLLVL.

The chain has TRBV30 and TRBJ1-2; 7 bases are shared with TRBD1. Germline values: CDR1 GTSNPN, CDR2 SVGIG (reference sequence). V was pared by 5 bases and J by 4 bases, with 7 bases of the junction left unmatched. This CDR3 is 13 amino acids long. CDR3 coding DNA: TGTGCCTGGGTCCAAGACAGGGCCTATGGCTACACCTTC. Its protein is CAWVQDRAYGYTF.

This clone has ten or more counts. CDR3 sequence reads: CASSGDSSRTNEKLFF. CDR3 DNA sequence: TGTGCCAGTAGTGGGGACAGTAGCAGAACTAATGAAAAACTGTTTTTT. The genes are TRBV19 and TRBJ1-4, with 7 bases aligning to TRBD1. The ends lost 5 bases at V and 1 base at J; junction bases unmatched: 7. CDR3 size: 16 residues. Per germline, CDR1 LNHDA and CDR2 SQIVND (reference sequence).